Each of the 8 T cell receptor beta chains below was sequenced from the same sample in a study of blood T cell repertoires in COVID-19. The assay was immunoSEQ multiplex PCR, and TCRdb's table has in-frame clones only and misses some. This sample has 250,000 to 300,000 clones; approximately 90% occur once, and the top ten carry around 16%. The sample was PBMCs or T cells enriched from blood (not recorded which). These receptors came from a man aged 18 to 30 who had recovered from COVID-19.

V usage is TRBV10-2 and J usage is TRBJ2-7; 7 bases match TRBD2. The CDR3 is 13 residues long. V shed 7 bases, J shed 3 bases, and the junction held 6 bases outside the gene matches. Germline V gives CDR1 WSHSY, CDR2 SAAADI. The CDR3 region is CASKGSGNYEQYF. In nucleotides, the CDR3 is TGCGCCAGCAAGGGAAGCGGGAACTACGAGCAGTACTTC.

In nucleotides, the CDR3 is TGTGCCAGCAGCGTCAGGGGACCAGATACGCAGTATTTT. Protein: CASSVRGPDTQYF. The chain carries TRBV7-2 and TRBJ2-3; tentative D call: TRBD1 (6 bases). The CDR3 is 13 amino acids. CDR1 and CDR2 (germline): SGHTA, FQGNSA. V lost 5 bases, J lost 4 bases, and 10 bases lay in between.

The chain combines TRBV7-2 with TRBJ1-5, with a possible D match to TRBD1 (5 bases). The CDR3 has 15 residues. Trimming took off 0 bases at V and 7 bases at J, with 13 bases between the two ends. CDR1 is SGHTA and CDR2 is FQGNSA in the germline V gene. The CDR3 loop is CASSLAPGGRQPQHF. CDR3 bases: TGTGCCAGCAGCTTAGCCCCCGGGGGACGGCAGCCCCAGCATTTT.

This chain's CDR3 is CASSLDGTGKNTDTQYF. CDR3 DNA: TGTGCCAGCAGCCTCGACGGGACAGGGAAAAACACAGATACGCAGTATTTT. The rearrangement uses TRBV3-1 (or the pseudogene TRBV3-2) and TRBJ2-3; 9 bases agree with TRBD1. V was clipped by 4 bases and J by 2 bases; unmatched bases: 10. The CDR3 is 17 residues long. Germline CDR1 and CDR2: LGHDT and YNNKEL (reference sequence).

The V and J genes are TRBV25-1 and TRBJ1-4, with TRBD1 matching over 7 bases. Trimming at V came to 8 bases and at J to 8 bases, leaving 11 bases not matched to a gene. The CDR3 runs 14 residues. Germline lookup yields CDR1 MGHDK and CDR2 SYGVNS. CDR3 nucleotide sequence: TGTGCCAGCCGACTCGCAGGGGGTGGCGAAAAACTGTTTTTT. Amino acid sequence: CASRLAGGGEKLFF.

The rearrangement joins TRBV7-6 to TRBJ1-1, with TRBD1 identical over 7 bases. Germline loops: CDR1 SGHVS, CDR2 FNYEAQ. This CDR3 region has 16 residues. Losses at the gene ends were 5 bases for V and 1 base for J; bases not matched to a gene: 10. CDR3 coding DNA: TGTGCCAGCAGCCGGAACAGGGGTGTAAGGAACACTGAAGCTTTCTTT. This gives the protein CASSRNRGVRNTEAFF.

A single count supports this clone. This chain connects TRBV3-1 (or the pseudogene TRBV3-2) to TRBJ2-7; maybe TRBD2 (6 bases). The V and J ends lost 0 bases and 2 bases respectively, with 11 bases between them. Per germline, CDR1 LGHDT and CDR2 YNNKEL (reference sequence). This CDR3 is 15 amino acids long. Written as DNA, the CDR3 is TGTGCCAGCAGCCAAGATTTGGCGGGACCCTACGAGCAGTACTTC. This sequence encodes CASSQDLAGPYEQYF.

The chain employs TRBV11-2 and TRBJ2-2; 7 nucleotides line up with TRBD2. J was trimmed by 5 bases and V by 1 base; bases with no gene match: 7. The germline CDR1 and CDR2 sequences are SGHAT and FQNNGV. This CDR3 contains 16 residues. The CDR3 DNA reads as TGTGCCAGCAGCTTAGGCAGGCTAGCGGAGACCGGGGAGCTGTTTTTT. It is translated as CASSLGRLAETGELFF.